The rows below give T cell receptor beta chains drawn from one sample of a study of T cell responses to AZD1222 COVID-19 vaccine. Measured with immunoSEQ multiplex PCR; TCRdb has only the in-frame clones, and not every one. The sample holds roughly 90,000 clones; approximately 90% are singletons and the top ten take roughly 5.2%. The sample here was peripheral blood, taken 28 days after the second AZD1222 dose. The receptors shown here come from an adult who received the AZD1222 COVID-19 vaccine. Both conserved end residues are part of each CDR3. D genes are given only for firm matches. Some rows mark clone size as missing; the rest say once, few, many or name a class of expanded clone.

.	.	TRBV4-3	TRBJ2-3	CASSQEGLKDTQYF	TGCGCCAGCAGCCAAGAGGGGCTCAAGGATACGCAGTATTTT
.	.	TRBV19	TRBJ1-2	CASSIEGFGGYTF	TGTGCCAGTAGTATAGAAGGTTTTGGCGGCTACACCTTC
TRBD2	.	TRBV7-2	TRBJ2-7	CASSLAAGGTYEQYF	TGTGCCAGCAGCTTAGCAGCGGGGGGGACCTACGAGCAGTACTTC
TRBD1	.	TRBV5-1	TRBJ2-1	CASSLQGAENEQFF	TGCGCCAGCAGCTTACAGGGGGCGGAGAATGAGCAGTTCTTC
TRBD1	.	TRBV4-3	TRBJ1-1	CASSQAGGGFF	TGCGCCAGCAGCCAGGCAGGGGGCGGATTCTTT
TRBD1	.	TRBV3-1/TRBV3-2	TRBJ2-3	CASSQRTRGRVDTQYF	TGTGCCAGCAGCCAACGAACCAGGGGGCGCGTAGATACGCAGTATTTT
.	.	TRBV5-1	TRBJ1-1	CASSLATEAFF	TGCGCCAGCAGCTTGGCCACTGAAGCTTTCTTT
.	.	TRBV7-2	TRBJ2-7	CASGSYEQYF	TGTGCCAGCGGGTCGTACGAGCAGTACTTC
.	.	TRBV6-1	TRBJ1-1	CASSELGPEGTEAFF	TGTGCCAGCAGTGAACTTGGGCCAGAGGGGACTGAAGCTTTCTTT
TRBD2	.	TRBV7-9	TRBJ2-3	CATLSGARTQYF	TGTGCGACTCTTAGCGGGGCCCGGACGCAGTATTTT
TRBD2	.	TRBV3-1/TRBV3-2	TRBJ2-7	CASSQEYTGGDKIEAEQYF	TGTGCCAGCAGCCAAGAATATACTGGGGGGGATAAAATTGAAGCGGAGCAGTACTTC
.	.	TRBV19	TRBJ2-7	CASRKQLRGNNEQYF	TGTGCCAGTCGTAAACAATTGAGGGGGAACAACGAGCAGTACTTC
.	.	TRBV6-5	TRBJ1-4	CASLRPGTNEKLFF	TGTGCCAGCCTTAGGCCAGGAACTAATGAAAAACTGTTTTTT
.	.	TRBV5-1	TRBJ2-1	CASSWTASYNEQFF	TGCGCCAGCAGCTGGACAGCGTCCTACAATGAGCAGTTCTTC
TRBD1	once	TRBV19	TRBJ2-1	CASSIAGGYEQFF	TGTGCCAGTAGTATAGCAGGGGGATACGAGCAGTTCTTC
.	.	TRBV6-5	TRBJ2-3	CASRRLSDTQYF	TGTGCCAGCAGGAGATTATCAGATACGCAGTATTTT
.	.	TRBV29-1	TRBJ2-1	CSVRAQPNEQFF	TGCAGCGTTAGGGCCCAGCCAAATGAGCAGTTCTTC
.	.	TRBV6-1	TRBJ2-7	CASSEVLRDEQYF	TGTGCCAGCAGTGAAGTATTAAGGGACGAGCAGTACTTC
.	.	TRBV6-5	TRBJ2-3	CASSYMGTDTQYF	TGTGCCAGCAGTTATATGGGGACAGATACGCAGTATTTT
TRBD2	.	TRBV24-1	TRBJ2-5	CATSDPRTSGETQYF	TGTGCCACCAGTGACCCCCGGACTAGCGGAGAGACCCAGTACTTC
.	.	TRBV18	TRBJ1-4	CASSPQVRKTNEKLFF	TGTGCCAGCTCACCACAAGTCCGGAAAACTAATGAAAAACTGTTTTTT
TRBD1	.	TRBV27	TRBJ1-6	CASNPGQGSNSPLHF	TGTGCCAGCAACCCGGGACAGGGATCTAATTCACCCCTCCACTTT
.	.	TRBV14	TRBJ2-6	CASSWGGAGANVLTF	TGTGCCAGCAGCTGGGGAGGTGCTGGGGCCAACGTCCTGACTTTC
.	.	TRBV7-6	TRBJ1-4	CASSLGRNNEKLFF	TGTGCCAGCAGCTTGGGACGGAATAATGAAAAACTGTTTTTT
.	.	TRBV7-2	TRBJ2-3	CASSPIGDTQYF	TGTGCCAGCAGCCCGATAGGAGATACGCAGTATTTT
TRBD1	.	TRBV4-1	TRBJ1-5	CASSQGGTGASNQPQHF	TGCGCCAGCAGCCAAGGGGGGACAGGAGCTAGCAATCAGCCCCAGCATTTT
.	.	TRBV27	TRBJ2-7	CASSSSGPPYEQYF	TGTGCCAGCAGTTCCTCGGGTCCCCCGTACGAGCAGTACTTC
.	.	TRBV6-1	TRBJ1-1	CASSELLNTEAFF	TGTGCCAGCAGTGAACTCTTGAACACTGAAGCTTTCTTT
TRBD1	.	TRBV6-6	TRBJ1-1	CASSRDRGEAFF	TGTGCCAGCAGCAGAGACAGGGGCGAAGCTTTCTTT
TRBD1	few	TRBV6-5	TRBJ2-1	CASSYSGQVNEQFF	TGTGCCAGCAGTTACTCGGGACAGGTCAATGAGCAGTTCTTC
.	.	TRBV10-2	TRBJ1-4	CASSESLWRPNEKLFF	TGCGCCAGCAGTGAGTCTTTGTGGCGGCCCAATGAAAAACTGTTTTTT
TRBD1	.	TRBV3-1/TRBV3-2	TRBJ1-6	CASSQNPGQEALHF	TGTGCCAGCAGCCAGAATCCGGGACAGGAAGCCCTCCACTTT
TRBD1	.	TRBV15	TRBJ1-2	CATSRDLGQGANYGYTF	TGTGCCACCAGCAGAGATTTGGGACAGGGGGCTAACTATGGCTACACCTTC
.	once	TRBV4-1	TRBJ1-6	CASSQDGGLPRTSPLHF	TGCGCCAGCAGCCAAGATGGCGGACTTCCTCGAACTTCACCCCTCCACTTT
.	.	TRBV29-1	TRBJ2-3	CSVDRIPPSTDTQYF	TGCAGCGTTGATCGGATCCCCCCTAGCACAGATACGCAGTATTTT
.	once	TRBV27	TRBJ1-3	CASSLAVSGNTIYF	TGTGCCAGCAGTTTAGCCGTATCTGGAAACACCATATATTTT
.	.	TRBV28	TRBJ1-1	CASSLGTPTKGAFF	TGTGCCAGCAGTCTTGGGACACCGACTAAGGGAGCTTTCTTT
.	.	TRBV14	TRBJ2-5	CASSQVGRMLQETQYF	TGTGCCAGCAGCCAAGTTGGCAGGATGTTGCAAGAGACCCAGTACTTC
.	once	TRBV15	TRBJ1-1	CATSSPKDFGGADAFF	TGTGCCACCAGCAGTCCTAAAGATTTTGGGGGCGCGGATGCTTTCTTT
TRBD1	.	TRBV6-5	TRBJ2-2	CAGRTGSNTGELFF	TGTGCCGGACGGACAGGGAGTAACACCGGGGAGCTGTTTTTT
.	.	TRBV27	TRBJ2-5	CASSPIGRETQYF	TGTGCCAGCAGCCCTATAGGCCGGGAGACCCAGTACTTC
TRBD2	.	TRBV2	TRBJ2-1	CASSEPAGRDDNEQFF	TGTGCCAGCAGTGAACCAGCGGGGCGGGATGACAATGAGCAGTTCTTC
.	.	TRBV7-3	TRBJ2-1	CASSYEGGPYNEQFF	TGTGCCAGCAGCTACGAGGGTGGCCCCTACAATGAGCAGTTCTTC
TRBD1	.	TRBV6-2/TRBV6-3	TRBJ1-2	CASSQPQGALNYGYTF	TGTGCCAGCAGCCAACCCCAGGGGGCACTCAACTATGGCTACACCTTC
.	.	TRBV6-2/TRBV6-3	TRBJ1-1	CASSYTFGDGTEAFF	TGTGCCAGCAGTTACACCTTTGGCGATGGCACTGAAGCTTTCTTT
TRBD1	.	TRBV2	TRBJ1-1	CASSEMTGLNTEAFF	TGTGCCAGCAGTGAAATGACAGGGCTGAACACTGAAGCTTTCTTT
TRBD1	.	TRBV9	TRBJ1-2	CASSQGQNAYGYTF	TGTGCCAGCAGCCAGGGACAGAACGCCTATGGCTACACCTTC
.	.	TRBV5-1	TRBJ2-3	CASRSRISSTDTQYF	TGCGCCAGCAGGTCTAGGATCTCTAGCACAGATACGCAGTATTTT
.	once	TRBV3-1/TRBV3-2	TRBJ1-1	CASSQDLGRTEAFF	TGTGCCAGCAGCCAAGATTTAGGGAGGACTGAAGCTTTCTTT
.	.	TRBV6-5	TRBJ1-2	CATWGSYGYTF	TGTGCCACGTGGGGATCCTATGGCTACACCTTC
.	.	TRBV5-1	TRBJ1-4	CASSFGWQSATNEKLFF	TGCGCCAGCAGCTTCGGTTGGCAGAGCGCAACTAATGAAAAACTGTTTTTT
TRBD2	.	TRBV27	TRBJ2-3	CASSSGMGDTQYF	TGTGCCAGCAGTAGCGGGATGGGGGATACGCAGTATTTT
TRBD1	.	TRBV10-1	TRBJ2-2	CASSESQGATGELFF	TGCGCCAGCAGTGAGTCCCAGGGGGCAACCGGGGAGCTGTTTTTT
.	few	TRBV19	TRBJ1-6	CASRASSYNSPLHF	TGTGCCAGTAGGGCAAGCTCCTATAATTCACCCCTCCACTTT
TRBD1	.	TRBV6-1	TRBJ1-5	CASSATGGFSNQPQHF	TGTGCCAGCAGTGCCACAGGGGGTTTTAGCAATCAGCCCCAGCATTTT
.	.	TRBV7-8	TRBJ1-6	CASSLPASGSYNSPLHF	TGTGCCAGCAGCTTGCCCGCTTCGGGCTCCTATAATTCACCCCTCCACTTT
.	.	TRBV30	TRBJ1-1	CAWMRGANTEAFF	TGTGCCTGGATGAGGGGGGCGAACACTGAAGCTTTCTTT
.	.	TRBV2	TRBJ1-2	CASNLRSYTF	TGTGCCAGCAATCTTCGTAGTTACACCTTC
TRBD1	.	TRBV5-4	TRBJ2-2	CASSAGTDTGELFF	TGTGCCAGCAGCGCTGGGACAGACACCGGGGAGCTGTTTTTT